The 22 T cell receptor beta chains below were found in one sample sequenced in a study of control samples from healthy donors and cancer patients. The repertoire was sequenced with immunoSEQ multiplex PCR; TCRdb's copy has only in-frame clones and lacks some. This sample has about 120,000 clones, with about 90% found just once. Material for sequencing was blood. Source of these receptors: a woman in her forties or fifties in good health.

The chain couples TRBV5-1 to TRBJ1-2; possible D gene TRBD1, 5 bases. The V gene's germline CDR1 is SGHRS and CDR2 YFSETQ. This CDR3 spans 14 amino acids. V shed 0 bases and J shed 2 bases, with 8 bases lying between them. This chain's CDR3 is CASSLGQKNYGYTF. The CDR3 coding sequence is TGCGCCAGCAGCTTGGGACAGAAAAACTATGGCTACACCTTC.

The J gene is TRBJ1-1, the V gene TRBV24-1, with a tentative D call TRBD1 (6 bases). The germline V and J ends were trimmed by 5 bases and 0 bases, with 9 bases remaining between them. The germline CDR1 and CDR2 sequences are KGHDR and SFDVKD. The CDR3 length is 14 residues. The CDR3 here is CATSGGPLNTEAFF. The CDR3 DNA sequence: TGTGCCACCAGTGGGGGGCCCTTGAACACTGAAGCTTTCTTT.

As concerns this clone: The same CDR3 arises from other DNA sequences in this sample as well. The V call is TRBV27, the J call TRBJ2-5; D tentatively fits TRBD1 or TRBD2 (5 bases each). CDR1 is MNHEY and CDR2 is SMNVEV in the germline V gene (reference sequence). V gave up 7 bases and J gave up 6 bases, with 9 bases separating them. CDR3 length: 11 amino acids. The DNA of the CDR3 is TGTGCCAGCATCCTGGGACAGACCCAGTACTTC. This codes for CASILGQTQYF.

The rearrangement links TRBV25-1 to TRBJ1-2; D is possibly TRBD1 (5 bases). This CDR3 contains 14 residues. Deletions cut 4 bases from V and 0 bases from J, with 9 bases between. The germline gives CDR1 MGHDK, CDR2 SYGVNS. The CDR3, as DNA: TGTGCCAGCAGTGTTCCGGGGGCTAACTATGGCTACACCTTC. It encodes CASSVPGANYGYTF.

The genes are TRBV2 and TRBJ1-5; no firm D call. This CDR3 comprises 12 residues. V was shortened by 4 bases and J by 3 bases, with 4 bases between the two germline ends. CDR1 SNHLY and CDR2 FYNNEI come from the germline V gene. The CDR3 nucleotides read TGTGCCAGCAGTGTTATCAATCAGCCCCAGCATTTT. Its translation is CASSVINQPQHF.

This chain uses TRBV28 with TRBJ2-7, with 10 positions matching TRBD1. The germline V gene encodes CDR1 MDHEN and CDR2 SYDVKM. The CDR3 loop spans 16 amino acids. V dropped 2 bases and J dropped 9; count of bases not matched to a gene: 13. Here the CDR3 DNA reads TGTGCCAGCAGTTTACCCGGACAGGGGGAACGAACTGGGCAGTACTTC. Amino acid sequence: CASSLPGQGERTGQYF.

The J gene is TRBJ2-1, the V gene TRBV5-4, with D possibly TRBD1 on 6 matching bases. Trimming removed 4 bases at V and 10 bases at J, with 21 bases between. Germline lookup yields CDR1 SGHNT and CDR2 YYREEE (reference sequence). There are 15 residues in the CDR3. Here the CDR3 reads CASSGEQGPKGEQFF. As DNA, the CDR3 is TGTGCCAGCAGCGGAGAGCAGGGGCCGAAGGGGGAGCAGTTCTTC.

The chain has TRBV11-2 and TRBJ2-3; D is ambiguous. V lost 6 bases and J lost 2, with 9 bases in between. Germline V gives CDR1 SGHAT, CDR2 FQNNGV. This CDR3 region has 13 residues. CDR3 protein: CASRPAITDTQYF. The CDR3 coding sequence is TGTGCCAGCAGACCTGCCATCACAGATACGCAGTATTTT.

V is TRBV5-1 and J is TRBJ2-7, with D perhaps given as TRBD1 or TRBD2 (5 bases each). The CDR3 is made up of 14 amino acids. V was shortened by 0 bases and J by 6 bases, with 13 bases between the two germline ends. Per the germline V gene, CDR1 is SGHRS and CDR2 is YFSETQ. The CDR3 DNA reads as TGCGCCAGCAGCTTGGAGTCGAGGGGCTTCGAGCAGTACTTC. Protein sequence: CASSLESRGFEQYF.

Only one count was recorded for this clone. The chain has TRBV3-1 (or the pseudogene TRBV3-2) and TRBJ2-7, with D maybe TRBD1 (5 bases). Trimming took 0 bases from V and 0 from J, leaving 9 bases between them. Germline-derived CDR1 and CDR2 are LGHDT and YNNKEL (reference sequence). This CDR3 comprises 15 residues. CDR3 amino acids: CASSQDYRNSYEQYF. The CDR3 DNA follows: TGTGCCAGCAGCCAAGACTACAGGAACTCCTACGAGCAGTACTTC.

The rearrangement uses TRBV4-1 and TRBJ1-5; TRBD1 is a possible D gene (6 bases). Germline CDR1 is MGHRA and CDR2 is YSYEKL. The germline V and J ends were trimmed by 1 base and 9 bases, with 13 bases remaining between them. This CDR3 has 14 amino acids. The DNA for the CDR3 is TGCGCCAGCAGCCAAGGGGGGGGCGGTCTGCCCCAGCATTTT. It translates to CASSQGGGGLPQHF.

The chain recombines TRBV7-6 with TRBJ2-2; D is undetermined. Trimming left V 3 bases short and J 1 base short, with 9 bases between. CDR3 length: 15 amino acids. In germline, CDR1 is SGHVS, CDR2 FNYEAQ. Here the CDR3 DNA reads TGTGCCAGCAGCTTCGGCCGAAGGAACACCGGGGAGCTGTTTTTT. Translated: CASSFGRRNTGELFF.

This sequence joins TRBV6-6 and TRBJ2-5, with D unresolved. Germline values: CDR1 MNHNY, CDR2 SVGAGI (reference sequence). The length of the CDR3 is 15 residues. With 0 bases removed from V and 7 bases from J, the gap between germline ends came to 15 bases. The CDR3 DNA is TGTGCCAGCAGTTACTCGGAACTTTTAGCAGGGACCCAGTACTTC. This gives the protein CASSYSELLAGTQYF.

The CDR3 reads CASSQEETGVSEAFF. The DNA of the CDR3 is TGCGCCAGCAGCCAAGAAGAGACAGGGGTTTCTGAAGCTTTCTTT. The rearrangement links TRBV4-1 to TRBJ1-1; 8 nucleotides agree with TRBD1. Germline V gene data show CDR1 as MGHRA and CDR2 as YSYEKL. J gave up 6 bases and V 0 bases, and 6 bases lay outside the gene matches. The CDR3 spans 15 residues.

The chain joins TRBV6-5 to TRBJ2-3, with 9 bases lining up with TRBD2. With V trimmed by 6 bases and J by 1 base, 5 bases remained unmatched. Germline CDR1 is MNHEY and CDR2 is SVGAGI. The CDR3 runs to 15 residues. This chain's CDR3 is CASRGSGGRTDTQYF. CDR3 bases: TGTGCCAGCAGGGGCAGCGGGGGGCGCACAGATACGCAGTATTTT.

The J gene is TRBJ2-3, the V gene TRBV15; D not certain. The CDR3 has 15 amino acids. Germline assignment: CDR1 LNHNV and CDR2 YYDKDF (reference sequence). Trimming cost V 0 bases and J 7 bases, with 14 bases left between them. Written as DNA, the CDR3 is TGTGCCACCAGCAGAGACCTTTCCCCTCTTAATACGCAGTATTTT. Its protein product is CATSRDLSPLNTQYF.

This sequence joins TRBV18 and TRBJ2-7, with D maybe TRBD1 (5 bases). V lost 0 bases and J 4 bases, leaving 13 bases between the germline ends. This CDR3 contains 15 residues. CDR1 and CDR2 (germline): KGHSH, LQKENI. The CDR3 DNA sequence: TGTGCCAGCTCACCACCGTCAGGGCAAGGTTACGAGCAGTACTTC. Protein product: CASSPPSGQGYEQYF.

CDR3 bases: TGCAGCGTAGACAAGGGGGGATATGGCTACACCTTC. It encodes CSVDKGGYGYTF. V gene TRBV29-1 combines with J gene TRBJ1-2; a possible D gene is TRBD1 (6 bases). This CDR3 has 12 amino acids. The germline V and J ends were trimmed by 6 bases and 5 bases, with 13 bases remaining between them. Per the germline V gene, CDR1 is SQVTM and CDR2 is ANQGSEA.

This chain links TRBV6-5 with TRBJ2-1; possible D gene TRBD2, 5 bases. CDR3 length: 15 residues. Per the germline V gene, CDR1 is MNHEY and CDR2 is SVGAGI. V was pared by 6 bases and J by 2 bases, with 14 bases between. The CDR3 spells CASSHGAETYNEQFF. The CDR3 DNA sequence: TGTGCCAGCAGCCACGGAGCGGAAACCTACAATGAGCAGTTCTTC.

The chain recombines TRBV2 with TRBJ1-4, with 7 bases fitting TRBD1. In germline, CDR1 is SNHLY, CDR2 FYNNEI. The CDR3 runs 16 residues. With V trimmed by 5 bases and J by 6 bases, 12 bases remained unmatched. In nucleotides, the CDR3 is TGTGCCAGCAGTCGTCCCCGACAGGGAGTTGATGAAAAACTGTTTTTT. It translates to CASSRPRQGVDEKLFF.

This clone occurred a few times. The chain is built from TRBV9 and TRBJ2-1, with D perhaps TRBD2 (5 bases). The germline CDR1 and CDR2 sequences are SGDLS and YYNGEE. The CDR3 covers 15 residues. CDR3 residues: CASARVIGSYNEQFF. CDR3 nucleotide sequence: TGTGCTAGCGCCCGGGTGATAGGCTCCTACAATGAGCAGTTCTTC. The variable domain in full, completed from reference TRBV9 and TRBJ2-1, reads DSGVTQTPKHLITATGQRVTLRCSPRSGDLSVYWYQQSLDQGLQFLIQYYNGEERAKGNILERFSAQQFPDLHSELNLSSLELGDSALYFCASARVIGSYNEQFFGPGTRLTVL.

The chain links TRBV19 to TRBJ2-2; D might be TRBD1 (5 bases). CDR1 and CDR2 from the germline V gene are LNHDA and SQIVND (reference sequence). The CDR3 extends over 16 amino acids. The V and J ends lost 7 bases and 0 bases respectively, with 15 bases between them. The DNA of the CDR3 is TGTGCCAGTACCCCCTGGGGCAACGCGAACACCGGGGAGCTGTTTTTT. Translated, it gives CASTPWGNANTGELFF.